This paragraph covers one TCR beta chain sequence. Per the original methods: Amplification from reference gene primers served as the basis for estimated nucleated cell counts. The protocol was immunoSEQ multiplex PCR, while the TCRdb copy is restricted to in-frame clones and leaves out a portion. The DNA was the basis for D and trimming; V, J and clone size are from that table. The table shows about 45,000 clones, with around 82% occurring only once. This specimen comes from a study of blood T cell repertoires in COVID-19. About the research overall: Samples representing acute and convalescent COVID-19 were sourced from the United States, Italy and Spain. T cells, B-cell-depleted T cells, or PBMCs provided the cDNA or gDNA that served as material.

This CDR3 comprises 14 residues. Between the trimmed V and J ends, which lost 1 base and 3 bases, there was a span of 7 bases. Looked up from germline, CDR1 is LGHDT and CDR2 is YNNKEL (reference sequence). Sequencing was done on a sample of peripheral blood. This rearrangement joins TRBV3-1 (or the pseudogene TRBV3-2) to TRBJ1-5; D uncertain. This clonotype was sampled from a woman of 80 years or more with acute or convalescent COVID-19. CDR3 bases: TGTGCCAGCAGCCAAGGCAGATCCAATCAGCCCCAGCATTTT. It yields the protein CASSQGRSNQPQHF.